This is a list of T cell receptor beta chains from one sample in a study of identical twins. Using its own MiXCR run on the 5' RACE reads, TCRdb lists one record per CDR3 protein. The table records about 240,000 distinct CDR3 sequences, about 10% of them present only once. Specimen: memory T cells sorted from blood. The receptors here all came from a man aged 50-59 years in good health. Both conserved end residues are part of each CDR3. The D gene is left open where the match is weak. Expanded clones get a size class; other rows say once, few or many, or leave the size out.

d_call: .
clone_size: .
v_call: TRBV6-2/TRBV6-3
j_call: TRBJ2-5
cdr3_aa: CASSYSMAGATQYF
cdr3_nt: TGTGCCAGCAGTTACTCGATGGCAGGGGCGACCCAGTACTTC

d_call: .
clone_size: once
v_call: TRBV18
j_call: TRBJ2-3
cdr3_aa: CASSPGSLTDTQYF
cdr3_nt: TGTGCCAGCTCACCAGGCAGCCTCACAGATACGCAGTATTTT

d_call: .
clone_size: .
v_call: TRBV29-1
j_call: TRBJ1-5
cdr3_aa: CSVGQNSNQPQHF
cdr3_nt: TGCAGCGTTGGGCAGAACAGCAATCAGCCCCAGCATTTT

d_call: TRBD1
clone_size: few
v_call: TRBV19
j_call: TRBJ1-1
cdr3_aa: CASSPWTGSNTEAFF
cdr3_nt: TGTGCCAGTAGTCCCTGGACAGGCTCGAACACTGAAGCTTTCTTT

d_call: .
clone_size: few
v_call: TRBV6-5
j_call: TRBJ1-4
cdr3_aa: CASSYSAGLFAEKLFF
cdr3_nt: TGTGCCAGCAGTTACTCGGCAGGTTTGTTTGCTGAAAAACTGTTTTTT

d_call: .
clone_size: few
v_call: TRBV6-2/TRBV6-3
j_call: TRBJ2-1
cdr3_aa: CASSYSGYEQFF
cdr3_nt: TGTGCCAGCAGTTACTCTGGGTATGAGCAGTTCTTC

d_call: .
clone_size: few
v_call: TRBV11-2
j_call: TRBJ1-4
cdr3_aa: CASSLGEREKLFF
cdr3_nt: TGTGCCAGCAGCTTAGGGGAAAGGGAAAAACTGTTTTTT

d_call: .
clone_size: few
v_call: TRBV20-1
j_call: TRBJ2-2
cdr3_aa: CSARTGGWELFF
cdr3_nt: TGCAGTGCTAGAACCGGGGGTTGGGAGCTGTTTTTT

d_call: .
clone_size: many
v_call: TRBV9
j_call: TRBJ1-2
cdr3_aa: CASSVGGAGSDGYTF
cdr3_nt: TGTGCCAGCAGCGTAGGAGGTGCAGGTTCGGATGGCTACACCTTC

d_call: .
clone_size: .
v_call: TRBV28
j_call: TRBJ1-2
cdr3_aa: CASSLGGRAYGYTF
cdr3_nt: TGTGCCAGCAGCCTTGGGGGCAGGGCCTATGGCTACACCTTC

d_call: .
clone_size: .
v_call: TRBV5-6
j_call: TRBJ2-5
cdr3_aa: CASSLLAEGLKIETQYF
cdr3_nt: TGTGCCAGCAGCTTGTTAGCGGAAGGCTTGAAAATTGAGACCCAGTACTTC

d_call: TRBD2
clone_size: many
v_call: TRBV4-3
j_call: TRBJ2-2
cdr3_aa: CASSQDEREIAGELFF
cdr3_nt: TGCGCCAGCAGCCAAGATGAGCGGGAGATAGCCGGGGAGCTGTTTTTT

d_call: .
clone_size: many
v_call: TRBV7-8
j_call: TRBJ2-7
cdr3_aa: CASSLAQAGSSYEQYF
cdr3_nt: TGTGCCAGCAGCTTAGCGCAAGCAGGGAGCTCCTACGAGCAGTACTTC

d_call: TRBD2
clone_size: .
v_call: TRBV14
j_call: TRBJ2-7
cdr3_aa: CASSQESGGSYEQYF
cdr3_nt: TGTGCCAGCAGCCAAGAGAGCGGGGGATCCTACGAGCAGTACTTC

d_call: TRBD2
clone_size: many
v_call: TRBV6-2/TRBV6-3
j_call: TRBJ2-1
cdr3_aa: CASSYVLLAGEQFF
cdr3_nt: TGTGCCAGCAGTTACGTTCTACTAGCGGGCGAGCAGTTCTTC

d_call: TRBD2
clone_size: few
v_call: TRBV24-1
j_call: TRBJ2-7
cdr3_aa: CATSDSRTSGNYEQYF
cdr3_nt: TGTGCCACCAGTGATTCCCGGACTAGCGGGAACTACGAGCAGTACTTC

d_call: .
clone_size: many
v_call: TRBV5-4
j_call: TRBJ2-1
cdr3_aa: CASSPGPSSYNEQFF
cdr3_nt: TGTGCCAGCAGCCCTGGCCCGAGCTCCTACAATGAGCAGTTCTTC

d_call: TRBD1
clone_size: few
v_call: TRBV7-2
j_call: TRBJ1-2
cdr3_aa: CASSFNRGWSGYTF
cdr3_nt: TGTGCCAGCAGCTTTAACAGGGGATGGAGTGGCTACACCTTC

d_call: .
clone_size: few
v_call: TRBV20-1
j_call: TRBJ1-1
cdr3_aa: CSARDRWNTEAFF
cdr3_nt: TGCAGTGCTAGAGATCGCTGGAACACTGAAGCTTTCTTT

d_call: .
clone_size: many
v_call: TRBV7-2
j_call: TRBJ2-7
cdr3_aa: CASSLASGAEQYF
cdr3_nt: TGTGCCAGCAGCTTAGCGTCCGGGGCCGAGCAGTACTTC

d_call: TRBD2
clone_size: many
v_call: TRBV6-1
j_call: TRBJ2-1
cdr3_aa: CASIKLAGGPGEQFF
cdr3_nt: TGTGCCAGCATAAAACTAGCGGGGGGGCCGGGTGAGCAGTTCTTC

d_call: .
clone_size: many
v_call: TRBV10-2
j_call: TRBJ2-7
cdr3_aa: CASGNYEQYF
cdr3_nt: TGCGCCAGCGGCAATTACGAGCAGTACTTC

d_call: TRBD1
clone_size: .
v_call: TRBV4-3
j_call: TRBJ1-4
cdr3_aa: CASSQDGQGALGNEKLFF
cdr3_nt: TGCGCCAGCAGCCAAGATGGGCAGGGGGCTCTGGGTAATGAAAAACTGTTTTTT